This T cell receptor (beta chain) was identified in a study of blood T cell repertoires in COVID-19 (dated by TCRdb to the early 2020s). The study in broad terms: Samples from collaborators originated in the United States, Italy and Spain and spanned both the acute and convalescent phases of COVID-19. Subjects who had been exposed to COVID-19, were actively infected with it, or had recovered from it provided the deeply sampled blood TCRbeta repertoires that made up the dataset. Samples were obtained from the ongoing ImmuneRACE study (first 160 participants) and from 1,254 subjects provided by 6 global collaborators. Where available, HLA class I and class II types were taken from metadata supplied by the sample provider and were not determined by assay-based typing. The prospective study material was composed of cDNA or gDNA derived from T cells, B-cell-depleted T cells, or PBMCs. A de-identified subject ID, COVID-19 status, age in years and sex were almost always included in the sample metadata. The repertoires were made available in a free public database intended to serve as a resource for research on the immune response to SARS-CoV-2.

From the cysteine through the phenylalanine, the CDR3 covers 14 amino acids. Only CDR3 DNA remains: 42 bases, in frame from the first base. V and J are truncated by 6 bases and 0 bases respectively, leaving an intervening sequence of 12 bases. The germline V gene gives CDR1 as SGHRS and CDR2 as YFSETQ. Results and caveats for the whole study, not just this receptor: Clinical and demographic metadata were provided uncurated, with the amount varying by source and participant.

One collaborating source in Seattle enrolled patients during active infection and followed them longitudinally through the course of disease. Whole blood was collected in K2EDTA tubes by collaborating institutions according to the institutions' own protocols. Collaborator samples were shipped for TCRbeta analysis as frozen whole blood, isolated PBMCs, or DNA extracted from either sample type. Worth noting for this clone: Its target antigen remains unknown. Within one base of it there is no much larger clone, and no base qualities were kept.

TCRbeta CDR3 regions were amplified from genomic DNA by means of the immunoSEQ Assay, a bias-controlled multiplex PCR. The authors' pipeline ran thus. The number of nucleated cells in each sample was estimated by amplification of reference gene primers within the assay. Sequence reads were collapsed and filtered to measure the absolute abundance of every unique TCRbeta CDR3 rearrangement. For each sample, productive Simpson clonality was calculated by taking the square root of Simpson's diversity index across productive rearrangements. This immuneACCESS table, as held by TCRdb, lists in-frame sequences with V and J called but not all clones. Of the missing ones, under half trace to an unresolved V gene in checked studies; the others have no known cause. V, J and clone size derive from that table, while D and trimming were established from the DNA sequence. The table for this sample lists fewer than 300,000 clones; approximately 90% of them were counted only once. The leading ten clones occupy around 2.2% of the sample.

This receptor was identified in a woman aged 30 to 39 with COVID-19, enrolled during active disease. The source material was peripheral blood. Recombination linked TRBV5-1 to TRBJ1-1; TRBD1 is perhaps the D gene, given 5 matching bases. At the DNA level, the sequence is TGCGCCAGCACGACAGCCCACATGAACACTGAAGCTTTCTTT. Translation gives CASTTAHMNTEAFF.